One TCR beta chain is described in this entry. The antigen this receptor binds is unknown. Base qualities are not recorded, but no much larger clone differs from it by a single base. Blood samples were collected up to 4 times in the first month after transplant and then at least monthly when available. The data were obtained in a study of graft-versus-host responses after intestinal transplantation (dated by TCRdb to 2020 to 2022). Concerning the study at large: The transplants that recipients received were multivisceral, liver-intestinal, or isolated intestinal. Anti-thymocyte globulin induction was given to all recipients, followed by maintenance tacrolimus and steroids for 2 to 4 years. Bulk TCR-beta CDR3 sequencing was used to track graft-versus-host and host-versus-graft alloreactive T cell clones in the graft, circulation and bone marrow after intestinal transplantation. To identify alloreactive clones, pre-transplant mixed lymphocyte reaction products were sequenced and then compared with unstimulated pre-transplant donor and recipient T cells. The cohort enrolled fewer than 25 intestinal transplant recipients including one retransplant, and a few patients lacking pretransplant specimens were excluded. Donor T cell macrochimerism was defined as a peak of at least 4% donor T cells among recipient peripheral blood mononuclear cells. Rather than going through the commercial service, samples from a few later patients were sequenced in-house on an Illumina MiSeq and processed with MiXCR. What the study reported, not specific to this receptor: GvH clones turned up in recipient bone marrow, with some appearing earlier in ileal mucosa or blood, a pattern consistent with an intestinal mucosal origin. The relatively low number and heterogeneity of intestinal transplant patients limited the conclusions. Early after transplant, peak levels of circulating GvH clones were found to be associated with declines in HvG clones. In patients with donor T cell macrochimerism, the allografts had high GvH to HvG T cell clonal ratios.

The germline V end is reduced by 5 bases and the J end by 7 bases; junction bases left unmatched: 7. The germline V gene gives CDR1 as MNHEY and CDR2 as SVGAGI. The CDR3 spans 14 residues, from the cysteine through the phenylalanine. Only the CDR3 portion is preserved as DNA: 42 bases, with reading frame beginning at the first base. Libraries came from the immunoSEQ multiplex PCR assay. High-throughput TCR-beta CDR3 sequencing of genomic DNA from most patients was performed by Adaptive Biotechnologies. As for the authors' bioinformatics: TCR sequencing data for around 20 patients were retrieved from Adaptive's ImmunoSEQ software; a few other patients were processed with MiXCR and VDJtools. CDR3 nucleotide sequences shared between donor and recipient were removed because the origin of such sequences could not be assigned. To count as alloreactive, a clone needed at least 2-fold expansion over unstimulated cells and a minimum CFSE-low frequency of 0.002% (template counts) or 0.001% (read counts). Clones detected in sequenced pre-transplant spleen, lymph node, or MLR CFSE-low populations of the donor or recipient were defined as mappable. The cumulative frequency of alloreactive clones was calculated as a percentage of all sequences, weighted by copy number. TCRdb limited this immuneACCESS table to in-frame rearrangements with V and J called. A share of clones is missing; checked studies link under half to unresolved V genes, and the rest is unexplained. Clonal size and the V and J genes are those of that table, whereas D and trimming came from the DNA. A total of under 100,000 clones appear in this sample, about nine tenths of them only once. 15% to 20% of the sample goes to the ten largest clones.

The chain is encoded by TRBV6-5 joined to TRBJ2-7, with 11 bases aligning to TRBD2. The TCR was taken from a human patient who received an intestinal transplant, so some T cells may come from the graft donor. The input for sequencing was PBMCs, taken roughly 68 weeks after intestinal transplant. At the DNA level, the sequence is TGTGCCAGCAGTCTTACTAGCGGGGGAAATGAGCAGTACTTC. It translates to CASSLTSGGNEQYF.